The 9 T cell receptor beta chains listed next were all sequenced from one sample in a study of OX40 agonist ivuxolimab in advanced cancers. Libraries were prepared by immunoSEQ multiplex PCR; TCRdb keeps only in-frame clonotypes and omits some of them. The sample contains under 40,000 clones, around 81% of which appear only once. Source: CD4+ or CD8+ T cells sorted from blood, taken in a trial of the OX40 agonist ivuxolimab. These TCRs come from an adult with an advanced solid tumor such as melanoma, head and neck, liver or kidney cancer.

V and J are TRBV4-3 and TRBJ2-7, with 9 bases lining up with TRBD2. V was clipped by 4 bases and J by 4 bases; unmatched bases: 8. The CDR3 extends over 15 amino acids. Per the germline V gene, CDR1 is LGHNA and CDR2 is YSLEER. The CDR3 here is CASSPAGGGIYEQYF. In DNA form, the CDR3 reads TGCGCCAGCAGCCCAGCGGGGGGAGGTATTTACGAGCAGTACTTC.

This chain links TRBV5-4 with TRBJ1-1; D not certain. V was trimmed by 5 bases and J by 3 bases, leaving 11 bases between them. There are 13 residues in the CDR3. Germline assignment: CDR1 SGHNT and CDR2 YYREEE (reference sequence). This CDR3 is CASRQYQDTEAFF. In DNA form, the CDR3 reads TGTGCCAGCAGACAATATCAGGACACTGAAGCTTTCTTT.

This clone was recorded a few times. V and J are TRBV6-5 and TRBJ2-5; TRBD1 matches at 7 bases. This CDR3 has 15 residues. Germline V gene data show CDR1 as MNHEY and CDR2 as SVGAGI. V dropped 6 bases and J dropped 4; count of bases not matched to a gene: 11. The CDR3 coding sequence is TGTGCCAGCAGCCGTACACACAGGGGTGGAGAGACCCAGTACTTC. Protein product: CASSRTHRGGETQYF.

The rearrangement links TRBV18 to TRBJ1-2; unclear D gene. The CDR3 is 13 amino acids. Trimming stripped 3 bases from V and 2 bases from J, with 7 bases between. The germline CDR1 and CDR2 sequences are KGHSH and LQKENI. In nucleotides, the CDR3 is TGTGCCAGCTCACCCTCTGGGAACTATGGCTACACCTTC. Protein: CASSPSGNYGYTF.

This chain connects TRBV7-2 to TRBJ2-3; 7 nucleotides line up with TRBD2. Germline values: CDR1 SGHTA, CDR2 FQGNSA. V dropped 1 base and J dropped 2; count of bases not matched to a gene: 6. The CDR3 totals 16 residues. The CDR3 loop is CASSLGGGPITDTQYF. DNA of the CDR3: TGTGCCAGCAGCTTAGGGGGGGGACCTATCACAGATACGCAGTATTTT.

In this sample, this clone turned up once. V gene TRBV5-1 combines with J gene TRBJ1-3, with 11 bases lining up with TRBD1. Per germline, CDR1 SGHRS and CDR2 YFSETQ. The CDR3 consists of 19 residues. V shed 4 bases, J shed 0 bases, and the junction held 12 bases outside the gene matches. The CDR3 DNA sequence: TGCGCCAGCAGCCTATTCTTCTCTGGACAGGGGGCCTCTGGAAACACCATATATTTT. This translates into CASSLFFSGQGASGNTIYF. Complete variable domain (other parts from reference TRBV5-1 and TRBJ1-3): KAGVTQTPRYLIKTRGQQVTLSCSPISGHRSVSWYQQTPGQGLQFLFEYFSETQRNKGNFPGRFSGRQFSNSRSEMNVSTLELGDSALYLCASSLFFSGQGASGNTIYFGEGSWLTVV.

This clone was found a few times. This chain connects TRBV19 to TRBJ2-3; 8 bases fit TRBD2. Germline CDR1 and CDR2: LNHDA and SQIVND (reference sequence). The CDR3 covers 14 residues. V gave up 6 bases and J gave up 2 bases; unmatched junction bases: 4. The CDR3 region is CASSWTSSTDTQYF. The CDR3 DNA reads TGTGCCAGTAGCTGGACTAGCTCCACAGATACGCAGTATTTT.

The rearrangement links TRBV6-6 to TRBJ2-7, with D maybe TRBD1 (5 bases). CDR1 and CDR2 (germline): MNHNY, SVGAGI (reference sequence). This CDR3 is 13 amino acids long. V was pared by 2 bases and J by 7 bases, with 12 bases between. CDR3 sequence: CASSYRQGAEQYF. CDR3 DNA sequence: TGTGCCAGCAGTTACAGACAAGGGGCAGAGCAGTACTTC.

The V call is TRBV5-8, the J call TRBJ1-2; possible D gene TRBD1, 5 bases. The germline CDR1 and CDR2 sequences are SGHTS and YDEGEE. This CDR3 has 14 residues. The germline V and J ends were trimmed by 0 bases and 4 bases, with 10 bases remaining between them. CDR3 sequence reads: CASSLDRPVYGYTF. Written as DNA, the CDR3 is TGTGCCAGCAGCTTGGACAGGCCGGTCTATGGCTACACCTTC.